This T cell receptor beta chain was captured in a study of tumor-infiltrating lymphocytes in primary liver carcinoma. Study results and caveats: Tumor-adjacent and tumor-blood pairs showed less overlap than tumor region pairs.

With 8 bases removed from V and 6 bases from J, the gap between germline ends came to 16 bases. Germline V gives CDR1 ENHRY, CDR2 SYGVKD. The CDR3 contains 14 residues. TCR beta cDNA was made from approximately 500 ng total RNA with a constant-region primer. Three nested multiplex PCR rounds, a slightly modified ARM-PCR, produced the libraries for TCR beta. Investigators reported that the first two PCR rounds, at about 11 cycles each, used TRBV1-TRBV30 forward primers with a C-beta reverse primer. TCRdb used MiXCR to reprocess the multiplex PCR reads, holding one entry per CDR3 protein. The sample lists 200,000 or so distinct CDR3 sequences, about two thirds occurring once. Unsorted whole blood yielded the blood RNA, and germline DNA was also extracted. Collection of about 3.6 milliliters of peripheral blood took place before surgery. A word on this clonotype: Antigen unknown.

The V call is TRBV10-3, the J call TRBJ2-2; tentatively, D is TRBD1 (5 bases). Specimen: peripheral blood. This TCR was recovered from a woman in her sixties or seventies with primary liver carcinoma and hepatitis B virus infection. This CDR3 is CAIGGSRGPGELFF. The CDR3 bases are TGTGCCATCGGTGGGTCAAGGGGTCCCGGGGAGCTGTTTTTT.